This T cell receptor (beta chain) comes out of a study of identical twins. Broader study findings: Memory repertoires showed no such pattern, whereas abundant cord blood beta clonotypes carried fewer insertions.

TCRdb itself ran the 5' RACE reads through MiXCR, one entry per CDR3 protein. The table records fewer than 450,000 distinct CDR3 sequences, approximately 8.8% of them present only once. Details on this clonotype: Its antigen remains unidentified.

J was trimmed by 6 bases and V by 2 bases; bases with no gene match: 9. Germline values: CDR1 SGHDN, CDR2 FVKESK. This CDR3 is built from 16 residues. Sequencing input: naive T cells sorted from blood. The receptor was derived from a woman in her 50s in good health. V is TRBV14 and J is TRBJ2-1; 8 bases are shared with TRBD2. The CDR3 region is CASSQLGRAFSNEQFF. CDR3 nucleotides: TGTGCCAGCAGCCAACTCGGGAGGGCCTTTTCCAATGAGCAGTTCTTC.